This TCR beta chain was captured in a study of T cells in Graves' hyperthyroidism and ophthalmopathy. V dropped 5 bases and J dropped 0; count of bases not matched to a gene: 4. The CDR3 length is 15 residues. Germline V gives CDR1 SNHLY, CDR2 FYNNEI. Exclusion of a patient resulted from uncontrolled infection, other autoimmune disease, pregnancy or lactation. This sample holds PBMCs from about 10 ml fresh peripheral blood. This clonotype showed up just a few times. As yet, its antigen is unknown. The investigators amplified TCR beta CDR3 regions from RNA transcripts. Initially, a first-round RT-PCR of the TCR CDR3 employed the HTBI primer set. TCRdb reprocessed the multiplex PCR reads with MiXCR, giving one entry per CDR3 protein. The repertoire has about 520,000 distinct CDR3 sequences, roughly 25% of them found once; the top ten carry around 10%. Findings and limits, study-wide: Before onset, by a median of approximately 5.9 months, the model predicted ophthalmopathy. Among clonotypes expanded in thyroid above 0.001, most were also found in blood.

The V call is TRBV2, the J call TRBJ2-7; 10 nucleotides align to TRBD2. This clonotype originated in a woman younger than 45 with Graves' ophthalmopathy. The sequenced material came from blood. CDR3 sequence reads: CASSSSGRPSYEQYF. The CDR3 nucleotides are TGTGCCAGCAGTAGTAGCGGGAGGCCCTCCTACGAGCAGTACTTC.